Each of the 9 T cell receptor beta chains below was sequenced from the same sample in a study of beta chain features in type 1 diabetes. Reverse transcribing all isolated RNA meant expressed TCRB transcripts were sequenced. Clones were read by immunoSEQ multiplex PCR, and TCRdb kept only the in-frame ones, dropping some. The sample includes 350,000 to 400,000 clones, less than 15% of them seen just once. What was sequenced was naive CD4+ T cells from blood. Every receptor here comes from a woman under 30 in good health.

V gene TRBV18 combines with J gene TRBJ2-3, with D perhaps matching TRBD2 (5 bases). Germline lookup yields CDR1 KGHSH and CDR2 LQKENI. This CDR3 has 15 residues. V gave up 2 bases and J gave up 0 bases, with 9 bases separating them. This CDR3 reads CASSPSRGSTDTQYF. The CDR3 bases are TGTGCCAGCTCACCATCCCGAGGGAGCACAGATACGCAGTATTTT.

This clone has only a few counts. The CDR3 loop reads CASSLGGGGNIQYF. For the CDR3, the DNA is TGTGCCAGCAGCTTGGGCGGGGGAGGGAACATTCAGTACTTC. The chain links TRBV5-4 to TRBJ2-4, with 7 bases identical to TRBD2. The trim removed 0 bases at V and 7 bases at J, leaving 4 bases unmatched. CDR1 is SGHNT, CDR2 YYREEE, per germline (reference sequence). There are 14 residues in the CDR3.

This clone was detected only a few times. This chain connects TRBV9 to TRBJ2-1, with no clear D. Per the germline V gene, CDR1 is SGDLS and CDR2 is YYNGEE. V was trimmed by 0 bases and J by 13 bases, leaving 14 bases between them. The CDR3 length is 13 residues. The CDR3 loop is CASSVVSSSFQFF. The CDR3 DNA is TGTGCCAGCAGCGTAGTAAGCTCTAGTTTTCAGTTCTTC.

This clone was counted a few times. This chain links TRBV19 with TRBJ2-2; no definite D call. The CDR3 is made up of 17 amino acids. Between the trimmed V and J ends, which lost 6 bases and 3 bases, there was a span of 20 bases. The V gene's germline CDR1 is LNHDA and CDR2 SQIVND (reference sequence). The CDR3 sequence: CASSVARRRSDTGELFF. CDR3 in DNA: TGTGCCAGTAGCGTCGCCAGGCGACGGTCGGACACCGGGGAGCTGTTTTTT.

This clone has just a few counts. The gene calls are TRBV5-6 and TRBJ1-2; TRBD1 is a possible D gene (6 bases). Trimming took 5 bases from V and 7 from J, leaving 12 bases between them. CDR3 size: 12 residues. Germline V gene data show CDR1 as SGHDT and CDR2 as YYEEEE. The CDR3 loop is CASSRGMSGYTF. The DNA for the CDR3 is TGTGCCAGCAGTAGGGGGATGAGTGGCTACACCTTC.

The chain employs TRBV7-9 and TRBJ2-7; 10 positions agree with TRBD1. This CDR3 comprises 14 residues. The germline V gene has CDR1 SEHNR and CDR2 FQNEAQ (reference sequence). Trimming cost V 3 bases and J 6 bases; bases outside gene matches: 5. In nucleotides, the CDR3 is TGTGCCAGCAGCTTGGGACAGGGGTTGGGCGAGCAGTACTTC. It specifies CASSLGQGLGEQYF.

The chain uses TRBV18 and TRBJ1-2; D uncertain. Trimming took 3 bases from V and 8 from J, leaving 13 bases between them. The CDR3 consists of 13 residues. CDR1 and CDR2 (germline): KGHSH, LQKENI. The CDR3 DNA is TGTGCCAGCTCACCGACCGACAACTCGGGCTACACCTTC. Its translation: CASSPTDNSGYTF.

The gene calls are TRBV6-5 and TRBJ2-7, with 7 bases lining up with TRBD2. From germline, CDR1 is MNHEY and CDR2 SVGAGI. The CDR3 has 13 amino acids. With V trimmed by 6 bases and J by 7 bases, 9 bases remained unmatched. The CDR3 DNA is TGTGCCAGCAGCCGTGCGGCAGCGGGAGAGCAGTACTTC. It is translated as CASSRAAAGEQYF.

V and J are TRBV9 and TRBJ2-2; 8 positions match TRBD1. V shed 3 bases, J shed 4 bases, and the junction held 8 bases outside the gene matches. The CDR3 contains 16 residues. CDR1 is SGDLS and CDR2 is YYNGEE in the germline V gene. Written as DNA, the CDR3 is TGTGCCAGCAGCGCCGTGACAGGGGTGAGCACCGGGGAGCTGTTTTTT. This sequence encodes CASSAVTGVSTGELFF.